Following are 20 T cell receptor beta chains from one sample sequenced in a study of blood T cell repertoires in COVID-19. Only in-frame clones appear in the TCRdb table, and some are missing; sequencing was by immunoSEQ multiplex PCR. Of 250,000 to 350,000 clones listed, around 85% are singletons. Material for sequencing was peripheral blood. All receptors derive from a woman aged 45 to 65 with active or convalescent COVID-19.

A note on this clone: The same CDR3 can be traced to other DNA sequences in this sample. The gene calls are TRBV30 and TRBJ1-3; 8 positions agree with TRBD1. CDR3 size: 15 residues. Germline V gene sequence: CDR1 GTSNPN, CDR2 SVGIG (reference sequence). J lost 2 bases, V lost 1 base, and 4 bases had no gene match. CDR3 residues: CAWSAQGVAGNTIYF. In DNA, the CDR3 is TGTGCCTGGAGTGCACAGGGGGTTGCTGGAAACACCATATATTTT.

This chain connects TRBV20-1 to TRBJ1-4; D is perhaps TRBD1 (5 bases). The CDR3 is 11 amino acids. The germline V gene has CDR1 DFQATT and CDR2 SNEGSKA (reference sequence). In DNA form, the CDR3 reads TGCAGCGGGGGATGGGGTGAAAAACTGTTTTTT. Translated: CSGGWGEKLFF.

This chain uses TRBV6-5 with TRBJ1-4; no firm D call. The V end was cut by 6 bases, the J end by 0 bases, with 11 bases between. The germline V gene has CDR1 MNHEY and CDR2 SVGAGI. The CDR3 covers 15 residues. The CDR3 DNA follows: TGTGCCAGCAGGCTCAACTTAGCAACTAATGAAAAACTGTTTTTT. Translated, it gives CASRLNLATNEKLFF.

This clone was counted between two and nine times. This sequence joins TRBV7-8 and TRBJ1-6; D is unclear. V was clipped by 3 bases and J by 9 bases, with 6 bases between them. The CDR3 covers 12 residues. The germline CDR1 and CDR2 sequences are SGHVS and FQNEAQ. As DNA, the CDR3 is TGTGCCAGCAGCTTCTACCTTTCACCCCTCCACTTT. The encoded protein is CASSFYLSPLHF.

The rearrangement links TRBV7-3 to TRBJ2-3; 7 bases align to TRBD1. In germline, CDR1 is SGHTA, CDR2 FQGTGA. The CDR3 consists of 14 residues. The V gene end was trimmed by 5 bases and the J gene end by 6 bases; junction bases not matched to a gene: 8. The CDR3 spells CASSLRGRSDTQYF. As DNA, the CDR3 is TGTGCCAGCAGCCTCAGGGGGAGATCCGATACGCAGTATTTT.

The V call is TRBV6-5, the J call TRBJ2-1, with D tentatively TRBD2 (6 bases). V shed 6 bases and J shed 6 bases, with 18 bases lying between them. In germline, CDR1 is MNHEY, CDR2 SVGAGI. The CDR3 extends over 15 amino acids. Written as DNA, the CDR3 is TGTGCCAGCAGGGTAGCGGTATTTACTATCAATGAGCAGTTCTTC. It encodes CASRVAVFTINEQFF.

This clone showed up just once. J is TRBJ2-7 and V is TRBV5-4, with TRBD2 matching over 11 bases. CDR1 is SGHNT and CDR2 is YYREEE in the germline V gene (reference sequence). This CDR3 has 15 amino acids. V shed 4 bases and J 2 bases; nucleotides not matched to a gene: 5. In DNA, the CDR3 is TGTGCCAGCAGCCGTGGGACTAGCGGTACCTACGAGCAGTACTTC. Encoded protein: CASSRGTSGTYEQYF.

This clone showed up just a few times. V and J are TRBV18 and TRBJ2-3; TRBD2 agrees at 10 bases. The CDR3 totals 15 residues. The ends lost 3 bases at V and 4 bases at J; junction bases unmatched: 4. CDR1 is KGHSH, CDR2 LQKENI, per germline. The CDR3 sequence: CASSPPLAGADTQYF. CDR3 DNA sequence: TGTGCCAGCTCACCCCCCCTAGCGGGAGCAGATACGCAGTATTTT.

The CDR3 DNA reads as TGTGCCAGCAGTTTCAGGCAGGGATGGCAGCCCCAGCATTTT. Translation: CASSFRQGWQPQHF. This chain joins TRBV28 and TRBJ1-5; perhaps TRBD1 as D (5 bases). V was shortened by 3 bases and J by 7 bases, with 13 bases between the two germline ends. Per germline, CDR1 MDHEN and CDR2 SYDVKM. The CDR3 consists of 14 residues. The entire variable domain, with the rest obtained from reference TRBV28 and TRBJ1-5, is as follows: DVKVTQSSRYLVKRTGEKVFLECVQDMDHENMFWYRQDPGLGLRLIYFSYDVKMKEKGDIPEGYSVSREKKERFSLILESASTNQTSMYLCASSFRQGWQPQHFGDGTRLSIL.

This clone has just one count. This sequence joins TRBV6-5 and TRBJ2-2; TRBD1 matches at 7 bases. The CDR3 runs to 15 residues. Germline loops: CDR1 MNHEY, CDR2 SVGAGI. V lost 6 bases and J lost 6; bases outside the gene matches: 10. In DNA form, the CDR3 reads TGTGCCAGCAGCGTGGACAGGCGACGAGCCGGGGAGCTGTTTTTT. It codes for CASSVDRRRAGELFF.

The chain joins TRBV6-6 to TRBJ2-2; 9 bases fit TRBD2. CDR1 is MNHNY and CDR2 is SVGAGI in the germline V gene (reference sequence). CDR3 size: 16 residues. V was pared by 6 bases and J by 0 bases, with 5 bases of the junction left unmatched. The CDR3 region has the DNA TGTGCCAGCAGCCCTACTAGCGGGTCGAACACCGGGGAGCTGTTTTTT. Its translation is CASSPTSGSNTGELFF.

The chain couples TRBV10-2 to TRBJ1-2; TRBD1 agrees at 9 bases. The CDR3 consists of 13 residues. In germline, CDR1 is WSHSY, CDR2 SAAADI. With 8 bases clipped from V and 6 bases from J, the junction kept 7 bases outside the gene matches. The CDR3 DNA reads TGCGCCAGCGCCCGGGACAGGGACGATGGCTACACCTTC. It yields the protein CASARDRDDGYTF.

The DNA of the CDR3 is TGCGCCAGCAGTCACTCGCAGGGGGAAGGAGGAGCCCTAGCCAAAAACATTCAGTACTTC. It translates to CASSHSQGEGGALAKNIQYF. The rearrangement links TRBV23-1 to TRBJ2-4, with 7 bases identical to TRBD1. TRBV23-1 is an ORF for which the function is uncertain. The CDR3 loop spans 20 amino acids. With V trimmed by 3 bases and J by 0 bases, 17 bases remained unmatched.

This sequence joins TRBV28 and TRBJ1-2; TRBD1 is a possible D gene (5 bases). The CDR3 length is 15 residues. Trimming left V 2 bases short and J 4 bases short, with 14 bases between. Germline assignment: CDR1 MDHEN and CDR2 SYDVKM. This chain's CDR3 is CASSLAPDSRYGYTF. The CDR3 DNA is TGTGCCAGCAGTTTAGCCCCCGACAGCCGCTATGGCTACACCTTC.

The chain links TRBV9 to TRBJ2-1; D is perhaps TRBD2 (6 bases). Germline V gene sequence: CDR1 SGDLS, CDR2 YYNGEE. The V and J ends lost 0 bases and 0 bases respectively, with 10 bases between them. This CDR3 has 16 residues. The CDR3 DNA follows: TGTGCCAGCAGCGTAGGTGGAGGGAGCTCCTACAATGAGCAGTTCTTC. Translation: CASSVGGGSSYNEQFF.

V gene TRBV28 combines with J gene TRBJ2-7; 9 bases are a match to TRBD2. The CDR3 contains 16 residues. The germline CDR1 and CDR2 sequences are MDHEN and SYDVKM. V was pared by 7 bases and J by 5 bases, with 15 bases of the junction left unmatched. CDR3 coding DNA: TGTGCCAGCAACAGAGCCGGGACTAGCATTTTAGACGAGCAGTACTTC. It yields the protein CASNRAGTSILDEQYF.

The chain links TRBV7-9 to TRBJ1-5; TRBD1 is a possible D gene (6 bases). Germline values: CDR1 SEHNR, CDR2 FQNEAQ (reference sequence). The CDR3 covers 18 residues. Between the trimmed V and J ends, which lost 4 bases and 0 bases, there was a span of 19 bases. In DNA form, the CDR3 reads TGTGCCAGCAGCTGGGGGCCCGAAGACAGTTATAGCAATCAGCCCCAGCATTTT. Protein: CASSWGPEDSYSNQPQHF.

Here the CDR3 DNA reads TGTGCCAGTAGTACCAGACAGGGCGCTGAAGCTTTCTTT. This gives the protein CASSTRQGAEAFF. This chain connects TRBV19 to TRBJ1-1, with TRBD1 matching 7 bases. Germline V lookup: CDR1 LNHDA, CDR2 SQIVND (reference sequence). CDR3 length equals 13 residues. The V gene end was trimmed by 4 bases and the J gene end by 6 bases; junction bases not matched to a gene: 5. Using reference TRBV19 and TRBJ1-1 for the parts outside the CDR3, the full variable domain is DGGITQSPKYLFRKEGQNVTLSCEQNLNHDAMYWYRQDPGQGLRLIYYSQIVNDFQKGDIAEGYSVSREKKESFPLTVTSAQKNPTAFYLCASSTRQGAEAFFGQGTRLTVV.

The chain combines TRBV29-1 with TRBJ2-5; D remains ambiguous. Germline V lookup: CDR1 SQVTM, CDR2 ANQGSEA. Trimming cost V 0 bases and J 2 bases, with 16 bases left between them. The CDR3 covers 16 residues. The CDR3: CSVEDSPREKQETQYF. For the CDR3, the DNA is TGCAGCGTTGAAGACTCCCCCCGAGAGAAACAAGAGACCCAGTACTTC. The entire variable domain, with the rest obtained from reference TRBV29-1 and TRBJ2-5, is as follows: SAVISQKPSRDICQRGTSLTIQCQVDSQVTMMFWYRQQPGQSLTLIATANQGSEATYESGFVIDKFPISRPNLTFSTLTVSNMSPEDSSIYLCSVEDSPREKQETQYFGPGTRLLVL.

This clone was counted a single time. The chain joins TRBV15 to TRBJ1-4, with a weak D call TRBD1 (5 bases). The V gene lost 3 bases and the J gene lost 4 bases, with 12 bases spanning the gap. The CDR3 contains 15 residues. Germline assignment: CDR1 LNHNV and CDR2 YYDKDF (reference sequence). This CDR3 is CATSRLTVFNEKLFF. CDR3 in DNA: TGTGCCACCAGCAGGTTGACAGTCTTTAATGAAAAACTGTTTTTT.